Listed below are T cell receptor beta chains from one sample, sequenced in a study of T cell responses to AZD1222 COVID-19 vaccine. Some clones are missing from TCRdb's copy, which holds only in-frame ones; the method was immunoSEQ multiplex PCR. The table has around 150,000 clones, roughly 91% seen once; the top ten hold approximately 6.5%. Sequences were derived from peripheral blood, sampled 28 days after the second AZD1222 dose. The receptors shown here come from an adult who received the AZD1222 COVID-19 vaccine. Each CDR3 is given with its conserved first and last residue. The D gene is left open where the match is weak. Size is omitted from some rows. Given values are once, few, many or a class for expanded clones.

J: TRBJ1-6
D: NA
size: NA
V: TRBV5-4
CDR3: CASSSLGSGSYNSPLHF
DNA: TGTGCCAGCAGCTCCCTGGGGTCGGGGTCGTATAATTCACCCCTCCACTTT

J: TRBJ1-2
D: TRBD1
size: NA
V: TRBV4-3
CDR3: CASSQDWAGQGGGYTF
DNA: TGCGCCAGCAGCCAAGATTGGGCGGGACAGGGAGGTGGCTACACCTTC

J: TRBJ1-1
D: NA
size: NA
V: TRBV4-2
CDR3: CASSQDGGLGGTEAFF
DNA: TGTGCCAGCAGCCAAGATGGTGGGCTTGGGGGCACTGAAGCTTTCTTT

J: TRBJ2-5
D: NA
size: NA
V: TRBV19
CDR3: CASSIEGRATTQYF
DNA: TGTGCCAGTAGTATAGAGGGCAGGGCGACCACCCAGTACTTC

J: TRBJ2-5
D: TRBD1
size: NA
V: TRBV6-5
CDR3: CASSKLTGGQETQYF
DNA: TGTGCCAGCAGTAAACTGACAGGGGGCCAAGAGACCCAGTACTTC

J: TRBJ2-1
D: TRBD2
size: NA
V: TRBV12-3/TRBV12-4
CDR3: CASRLAGGNEQFF
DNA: TGTGCCAGCAGACTAGCGGGGGGGAATGAGCAGTTCTTC

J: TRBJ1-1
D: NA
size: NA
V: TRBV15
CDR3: CATSRVGALTEAFF
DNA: TGTGCCACCAGCAGAGTAGGGGCTCTTACTGAAGCTTTCTTT

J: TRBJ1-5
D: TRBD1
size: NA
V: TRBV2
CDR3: CASSRDRVVGQPQHF
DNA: TGTGCCAGCAGCCGGGACAGGGTTGTTGGTCAGCCCCAGCATTTT

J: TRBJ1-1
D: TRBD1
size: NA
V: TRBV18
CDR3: CASSIHSSGTDEAFF
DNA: TGTGCCAGCTCTATACATTCATCCGGGACAGATGAAGCTTTCTTT

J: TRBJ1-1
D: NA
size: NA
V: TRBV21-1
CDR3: CASRGIKGTEAFF
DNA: TGTGCCAGCAGGGGAATAAAGGGCACTGAAGCTTTCTTT

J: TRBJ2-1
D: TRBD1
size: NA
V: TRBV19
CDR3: CASSIEPRGSLHNEQFF
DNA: TGTGCCAGTAGTATAGAGCCCAGGGGGTCTCTCCACAATGAGCAGTTCTTC

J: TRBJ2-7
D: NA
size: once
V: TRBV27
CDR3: CASSRAGSSYEQYF
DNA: TGTGCCAGCAGTAGAGCAGGGAGCTCCTACGAGCAGTACTTC

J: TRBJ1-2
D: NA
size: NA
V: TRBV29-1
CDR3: CSVDPAGKDGYTF
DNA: TGCAGCGTTGACCCGGCGGGGAAAGATGGCTACACCTTC

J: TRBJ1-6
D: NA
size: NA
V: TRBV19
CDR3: CASSHPGSLPPLHF
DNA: TGTGCCAGTAGCCACCCGGGTAGTCTCCCACCCCTCCACTTT

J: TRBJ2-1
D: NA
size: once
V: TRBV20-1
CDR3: CSARPSEQFF
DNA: TGCAGTGCTAGGCCCTCCGAGCAGTTCTTC

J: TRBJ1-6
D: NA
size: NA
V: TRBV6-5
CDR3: CASNRGAGSPLHF
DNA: TGTGCCAGCAACCGGGGTGCAGGTTCACCCCTCCACTTT

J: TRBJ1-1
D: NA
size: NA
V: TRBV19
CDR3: CASSPAVRLWTEAFF
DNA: TGTGCCAGTAGTCCCGCGGTGCGGCTTTGGACTGAAGCTTTCTTT

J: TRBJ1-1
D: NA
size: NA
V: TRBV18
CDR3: CASSRDMNTEAFF
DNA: TGTGCCAGCTCGCGTGACATGAACACTGAAGCTTTCTTT

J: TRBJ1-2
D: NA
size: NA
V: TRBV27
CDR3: CASSLEGSYGYTF
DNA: TGTGCCAGCAGTTTGGAGGGAAGCTATGGCTACACCTTC

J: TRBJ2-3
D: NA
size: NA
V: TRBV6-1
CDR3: CASSDRASTDTQYF
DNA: TGTGCCAGCAGTGACCGCGCTAGCACAGATACGCAGTATTTT

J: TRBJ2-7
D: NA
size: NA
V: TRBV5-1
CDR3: CASSPDSYEQYF
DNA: TGCGCCAGCAGCCCGGACAGCTACGAGCAGTACTTC

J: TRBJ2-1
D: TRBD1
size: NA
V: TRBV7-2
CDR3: CASSLRDRAYNEQFF
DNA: TGTGCCAGCAGCTTACGGGACAGGGCCTACAATGAGCAGTTCTTC

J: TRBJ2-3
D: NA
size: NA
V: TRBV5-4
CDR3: CASSHGNDPGKDTQYF
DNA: TGTGCCAGCAGCCACGGCAACGACCCGGGTAAGGATACGCAGTATTTT

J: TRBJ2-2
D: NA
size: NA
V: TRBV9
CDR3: CASSNTYLGSGELFF
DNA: TGTGCCAGCAGTAACACTTACCTAGGGTCCGGGGAGCTGTTTTTT

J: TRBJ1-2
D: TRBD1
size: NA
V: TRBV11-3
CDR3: CASSLVTGRGYTF
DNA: TGTGCCAGCAGCTTAGTGACAGGGAGAGGCTACACCTTC

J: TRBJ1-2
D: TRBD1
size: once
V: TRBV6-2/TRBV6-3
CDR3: CASSYADRLSSYGYTF
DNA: TGTGCCAGCAGTTACGCGGACAGGCTGTCGTCTTATGGCTACACCTTC

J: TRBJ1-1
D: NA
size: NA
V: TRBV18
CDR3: CASSPRTGWVTEAFF
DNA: TGTGCCAGCTCACCACGGACGGGGTGGGTCACTGAAGCTTTCTTT

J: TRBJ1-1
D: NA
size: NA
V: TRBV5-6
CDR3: CASSLVGLVNTEAFF
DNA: TGTGCCAGCAGCTTGGTCGGTTTGGTGAACACTGAAGCTTTCTTT

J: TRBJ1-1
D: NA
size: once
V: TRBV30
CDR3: CAWSRTEAFF
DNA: TGTGCCTGGAGTCGGACTGAAGCTTTCTTT

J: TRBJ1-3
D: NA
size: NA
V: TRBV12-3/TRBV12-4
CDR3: CASSFGGNTIYF
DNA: TGTGCCAGCAGTTTCGGGGGAAACACCATATATTTT

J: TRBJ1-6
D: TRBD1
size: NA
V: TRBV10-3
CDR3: CAIRLGQGNSPLHF
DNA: TGTGCCATCAGATTGGGACAGGGGAATTCACCCCTCCACTTT

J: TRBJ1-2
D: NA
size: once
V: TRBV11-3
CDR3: CASSDEDTGYTF
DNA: TGTGCCAGCAGCGATGAGGACACTGGCTACACCTTC

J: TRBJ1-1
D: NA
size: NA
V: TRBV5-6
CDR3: CASSPRGMNTEAFF
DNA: TGTGCCAGCAGCCCTAGGGGGATGAACACTGAAGCTTTCTTT

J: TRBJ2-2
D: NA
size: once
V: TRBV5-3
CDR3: CARSLETTTVDVTGELFF
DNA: TGTGCCAGAAGCTTAGAGACCACCACAGTCGATGTCACCGGGGAGCTGTTTTTT

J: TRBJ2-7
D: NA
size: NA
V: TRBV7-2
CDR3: CASSLGWYEQYF
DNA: TGTGCCAGCAGCTTAGGGTGGTACGAGCAGTACTTC

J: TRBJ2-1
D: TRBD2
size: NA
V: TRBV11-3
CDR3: CASSLGVAGGEQFF
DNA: TGTGCCAGCAGCTTAGGAGTAGCGGGGGGAGAGCAGTTCTTC

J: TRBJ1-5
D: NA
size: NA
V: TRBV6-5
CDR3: CASSLQGGGQPQHF
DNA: TGTGCCAGCAGTTTACAGGGAGGGGGTCAGCCCCAGCATTTT

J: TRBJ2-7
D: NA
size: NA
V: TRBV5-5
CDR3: CASSRGFSGQYF
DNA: TGTGCCAGCAGCCGCGGTTTCTCGGGGCAGTACTTC

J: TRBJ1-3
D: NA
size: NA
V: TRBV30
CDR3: CAWNQGGNTIYF
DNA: TGTGCCTGGAACCAGGGAGGAAACACCATATATTTT

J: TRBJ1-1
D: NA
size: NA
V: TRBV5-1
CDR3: CASASPYQGLTEAFF
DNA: TGCGCCAGCGCCTCCCCCTATCAGGGGTTGACTGAAGCTTTCTTT

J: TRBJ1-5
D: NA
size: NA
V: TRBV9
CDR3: CASSPTTANQPQHF
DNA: TGTGCCAGCAGCCCGACGACGGCGAATCAGCCCCAGCATTTT

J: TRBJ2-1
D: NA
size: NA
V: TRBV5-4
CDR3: CAWGDYEQFF
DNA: TGTGCCTGGGGCGACTATGAGCAGTTCTTC

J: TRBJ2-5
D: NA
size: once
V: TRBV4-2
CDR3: CASSLSAAEDSTQYF
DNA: TGTGCCAGCAGCCTTTCGGCTGCAGAGGACTCGACCCAGTACTTC

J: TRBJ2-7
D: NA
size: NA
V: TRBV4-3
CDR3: CASSQAYLQALEQYF
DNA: TGCGCCAGCAGCCAAGCATACTTACAGGCACTCGAGCAGTACTTC

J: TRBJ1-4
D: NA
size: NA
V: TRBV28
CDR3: CASSFFGPATNEKLFF
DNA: TGTGCCAGCAGTTTTTTTGGCCCGGCGACTAATGAAAAACTGTTTTTT

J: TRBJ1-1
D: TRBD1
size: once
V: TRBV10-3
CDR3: CAITQDRRTEAFF
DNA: TGTGCCATCACACAGGACAGGAGGACTGAAGCTTTCTTT

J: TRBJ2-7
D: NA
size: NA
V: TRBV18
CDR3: CASSQSSYEQYF
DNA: TGTGCCAGCTCACAGAGCTCCTACGAGCAGTACTTC

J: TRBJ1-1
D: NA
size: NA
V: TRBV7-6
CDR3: CASSVDLNTEAFF
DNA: TGTGCCAGCAGCGTCGACCTGAACACTGAAGCTTTCTTT

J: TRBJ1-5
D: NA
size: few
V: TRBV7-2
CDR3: CASSFQTSPNADQPQHF
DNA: TGTGCCAGCAGCTTCCAAACCTCCCCAAATGCGGATCAGCCCCAGCATTTT

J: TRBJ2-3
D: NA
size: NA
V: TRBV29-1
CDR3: CSVESVGGAEYTQYF
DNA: TGCAGCGTTGAAAGTGTGGGGGGCGCCGAGTATACGCAGTATTTT